One T cell receptor beta chain is described in this entry. Its antigen is not known. These data belong to a study of T cell responses to AZD1222 COVID-19 vaccine. Study at large: Analyses pooled second doses at about 4 or about 12 weeks.

The method was immunoSEQ multiplex PCR; TCRdb's version includes in-frame clones alone and lacks a portion of them. The data contain some 92,000 clones, roughly 88% of them seen just once; the ten biggest clones take up approximately 2.8%. The V and J ends lost 3 bases and 1 base respectively, with 5 bases between them. CDR1 is MRHNA, CDR2 SNTAGT, per germline. This CDR3 spans 13 amino acids. Study-wide results and limits: When two AZD1222 doses had been given, Spike-specific TCR breadth and depth rose. Clonal diversity may have been underestimated, and the donors were mostly white British, with more females than males. Dominant CD4 TCR responses targeted spike regions 160-218 and 743-854.

Sequencing was performed on peripheral blood, taken on day 0 of AZD1222 vaccination. The TCR was taken from an adult in good health. The chain recombines TRBV6-4 with TRBJ2-3; TRBD2 might be the D (5 bases). CDR3 sequence: CASSERGTDTQYF. The CDR3, as DNA: TGTGCCAGCAGTGAGCGGGGCACAGATACGCAGTATTTT.